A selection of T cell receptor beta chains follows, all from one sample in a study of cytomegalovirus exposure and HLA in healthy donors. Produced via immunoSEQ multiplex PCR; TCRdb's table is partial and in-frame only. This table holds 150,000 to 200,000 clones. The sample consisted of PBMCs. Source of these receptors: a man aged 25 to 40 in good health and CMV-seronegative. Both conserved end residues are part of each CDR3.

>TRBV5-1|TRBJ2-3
CASSIGRLAGGTDTQYF
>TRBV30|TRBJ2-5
CAWSVYRQETQYF
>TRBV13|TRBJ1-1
CASSLSTGFMNTEAFF
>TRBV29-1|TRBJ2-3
CSARTSGFTDTQYF
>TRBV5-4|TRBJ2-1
CASSRPGTVNNEQFF
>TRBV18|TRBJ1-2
CASSPSNYGYTF
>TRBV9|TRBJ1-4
CASSRGTSHNEKLFF
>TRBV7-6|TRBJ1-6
CASTLGQPWSPLHF
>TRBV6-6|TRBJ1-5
CASTPDSSSNQPQHF
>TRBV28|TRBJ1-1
CASSLGLTGIDLNTEAFF
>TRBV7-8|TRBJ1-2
CASSSRGSDGYTF
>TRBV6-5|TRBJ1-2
CASTIGGQGYTF
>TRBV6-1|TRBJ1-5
CASSSGTVNNQPQHF
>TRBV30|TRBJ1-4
CAWKLLENEKLFF
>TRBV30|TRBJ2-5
CAWSDLAGILQETQYF
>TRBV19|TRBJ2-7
CASGKWGGTYEQYF
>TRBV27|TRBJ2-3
CASSSRLAHSTDTQYF
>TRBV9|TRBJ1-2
CASSAGTAGAYGYTF
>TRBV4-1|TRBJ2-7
CASSRRTGAYEQYF
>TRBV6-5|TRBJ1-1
CASSYSGQFEAFF
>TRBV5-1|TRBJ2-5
CASSLIGGDRETQYF
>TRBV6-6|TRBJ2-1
CASSYSGTTIPNEQFF
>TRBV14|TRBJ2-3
CASSQESSGWVPDTQYF
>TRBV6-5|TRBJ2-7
CASRSDGTYEQYF
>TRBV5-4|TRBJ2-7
CASSPGGPYEQYF
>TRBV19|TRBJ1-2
CASSPWGGANYGYTF
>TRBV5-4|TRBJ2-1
CASSLASGQNNEQFF
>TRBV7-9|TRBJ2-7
CASSSGQGAPSRHEQYF
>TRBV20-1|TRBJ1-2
CSARGLYGYTF
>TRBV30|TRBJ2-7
CAWSVGTSSYEQYF
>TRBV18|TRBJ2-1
CASSPPAGADNEQFF
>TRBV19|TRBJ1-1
CASSIGRAGAFF
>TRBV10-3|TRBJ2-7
CAISEEVEGGNLF
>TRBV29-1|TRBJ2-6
CSVETGSGANVLTF
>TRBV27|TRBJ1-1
CASSATGGITEAFF
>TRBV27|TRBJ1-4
CASSLGQTNEKLFF
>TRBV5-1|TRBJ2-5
CASSGTGLETQYF
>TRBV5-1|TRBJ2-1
CASSQGRFLNEQFF
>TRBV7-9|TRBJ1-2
CASSLDGGGSNYGYTF
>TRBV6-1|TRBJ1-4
CASRDRGGEKLFF
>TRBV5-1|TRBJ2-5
CASSLSGTAGETQYF
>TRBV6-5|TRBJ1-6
CASSEDSINSPLHF
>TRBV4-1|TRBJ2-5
CASSQENRQETQYF
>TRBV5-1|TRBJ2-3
CASGQPSTDTQYF
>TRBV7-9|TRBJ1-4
CASSRRDRVDEKLFF
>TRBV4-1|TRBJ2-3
CASSPDRVTDTQYF
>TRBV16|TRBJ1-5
CASSHERRSNQPQHF
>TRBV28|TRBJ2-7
CASSFSVGTGHF
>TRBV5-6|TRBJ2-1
CASSRLKGEGQSSYNEQFF
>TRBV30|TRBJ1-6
CAWSVRDSNSPLHF
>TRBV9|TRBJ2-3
CASSVDWGTDTQYF
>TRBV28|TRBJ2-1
CASSSLAGRYNEQFF
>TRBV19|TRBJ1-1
CASTPLGVVTEAFF
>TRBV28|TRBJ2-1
CASTSGQGAYNEQFF
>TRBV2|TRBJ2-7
CASSEYQGNPYEQYF
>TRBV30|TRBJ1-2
CAWRATGLAYGYTF
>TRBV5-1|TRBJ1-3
CASSLSAEGYSGNTIYF
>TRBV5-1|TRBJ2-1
CASSPQGTVNEQFF